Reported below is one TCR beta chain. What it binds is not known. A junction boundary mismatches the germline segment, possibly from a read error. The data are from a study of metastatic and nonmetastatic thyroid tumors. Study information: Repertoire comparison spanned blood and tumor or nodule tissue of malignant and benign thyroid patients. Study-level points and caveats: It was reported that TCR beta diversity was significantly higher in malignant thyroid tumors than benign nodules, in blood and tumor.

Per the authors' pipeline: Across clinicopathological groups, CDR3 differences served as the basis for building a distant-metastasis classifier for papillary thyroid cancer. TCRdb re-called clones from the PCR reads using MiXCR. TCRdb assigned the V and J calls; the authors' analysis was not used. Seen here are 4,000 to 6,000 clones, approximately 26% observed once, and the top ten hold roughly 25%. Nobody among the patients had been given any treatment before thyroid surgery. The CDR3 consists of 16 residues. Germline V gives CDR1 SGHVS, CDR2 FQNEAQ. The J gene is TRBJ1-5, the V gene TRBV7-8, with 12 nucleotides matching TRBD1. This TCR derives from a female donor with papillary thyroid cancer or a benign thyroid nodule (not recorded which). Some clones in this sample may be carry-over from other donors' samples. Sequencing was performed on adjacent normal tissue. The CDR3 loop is CASRPFGTGGIQPQNF. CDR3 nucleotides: TGTGCCAGCAGACCTTTCGGGACAGGGGGCATTCAGCCACAGAATTTT.